This TCR beta chain was identified during a study of graft-versus-host responses after intestinal transplantation. Study as a whole: Tacrolimus and steroids were given for about 3 years to all recipients after anti-thymocyte globulin induction.

J lost 2 bases, V lost 6 bases, and 7 bases had no gene match. The CDR3 sequence is 16 residues long. Germline CDR1 reads SNHLY; CDR2 reads FYNNEI. Of note for this clone: The antigen is not known.

Only in-frame clones appear in the TCRdb table, and some are missing; sequencing was by immunoSEQ multiplex PCR. The sample shows some 84,000 clones, around 84% of them seen only once. Study-wide results and limits: Those patients showing graft-donor T cell macrochimerism displayed high graft-versus-host to host-versus-graft clonal ratios in allografts. Detected in recipient marrow were GvH clones, some of which were first observed in ileum or blood. Early post-transplant falls in HvG clones accompanied the peak levels of circulating GvH clones.

The V gene is TRBV2, the J gene TRBJ2-7, with 13 bases lining up with TRBD2. This sample comprised unstimulated CD4+ T cells sorted from spleen or lymph node cells, obtained before intestinal transplant. This sequence was found in a human donor who received an intestinal transplant. CDR3 region: CASSLTSGGGTYEQYF. CDR3 DNA sequence: TGTGCCAGCAGCTTAACTAGCGGGGGGGGGACCTACGAGCAGTACTTC. The entire variable domain, with the rest obtained from reference TRBV2 and TRBJ2-7, is as follows: EPEVTQTPSHQVTQMGQEVILRCVPISNHLYFYWYRQILGQKVEFLVSFYNNEISEKSEIFDDQFSVERPDGSNFTLKIRSTKLEDSAMYFCASSLTSGGGTYEQYFGPGTRLTVT.